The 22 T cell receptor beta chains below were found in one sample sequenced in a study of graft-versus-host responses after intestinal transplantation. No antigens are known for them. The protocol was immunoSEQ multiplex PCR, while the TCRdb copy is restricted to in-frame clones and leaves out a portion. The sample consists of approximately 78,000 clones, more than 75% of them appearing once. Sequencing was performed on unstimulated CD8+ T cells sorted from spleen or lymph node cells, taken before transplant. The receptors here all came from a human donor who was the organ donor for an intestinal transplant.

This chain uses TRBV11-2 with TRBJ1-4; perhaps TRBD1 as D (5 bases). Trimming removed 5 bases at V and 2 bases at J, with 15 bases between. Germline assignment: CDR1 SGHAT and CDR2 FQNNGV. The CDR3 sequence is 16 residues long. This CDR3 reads CASSRKVWGTNEKLFF. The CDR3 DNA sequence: TGTGCCAGCAGCCGGAAGGTTTGGGGCACTAATGAAAAACTGTTTTTT.

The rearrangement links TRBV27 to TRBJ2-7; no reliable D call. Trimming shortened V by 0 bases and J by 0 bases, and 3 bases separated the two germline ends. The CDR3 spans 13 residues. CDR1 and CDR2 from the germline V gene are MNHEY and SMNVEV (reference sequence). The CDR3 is CASSLSFSYEQYF. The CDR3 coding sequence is TGTGCCAGCAGTTTATCGTTCTCCTACGAGCAGTACTTC.

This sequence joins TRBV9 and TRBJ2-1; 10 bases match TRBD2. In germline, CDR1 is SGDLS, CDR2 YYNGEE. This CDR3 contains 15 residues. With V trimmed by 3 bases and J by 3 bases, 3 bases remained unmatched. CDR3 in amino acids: CASSAAGGLYNEQFF. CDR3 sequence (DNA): TGTGCCAGCAGCGCAGCGGGGGGGCTCTACAATGAGCAGTTCTTC.

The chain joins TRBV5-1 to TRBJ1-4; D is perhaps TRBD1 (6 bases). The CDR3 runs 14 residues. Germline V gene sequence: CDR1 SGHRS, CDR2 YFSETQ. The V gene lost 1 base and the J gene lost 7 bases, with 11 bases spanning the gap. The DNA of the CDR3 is TGCGCCAGCAGCTTGTTAGGGGGGGGTGAAAAACTGTTTTTT. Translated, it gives CASSLLGGGEKLFF.

The CDR3 loop is CASSSMTSGGRYEQYF. The CDR3 nucleotides read TGTGCCAGCAGCTCCATGACTAGCGGGGGGAGGTACGAGCAGTACTTC. The rearrangement uses TRBV11-2 and TRBJ2-7, with TRBD2 matching 13 bases. The junction had 7 bases not matched to a gene; V was cut back by 4 bases and J by 4 bases. Germline lookup yields CDR1 SGHAT and CDR2 FQNNGV. The CDR3 sequence is 16 residues long.

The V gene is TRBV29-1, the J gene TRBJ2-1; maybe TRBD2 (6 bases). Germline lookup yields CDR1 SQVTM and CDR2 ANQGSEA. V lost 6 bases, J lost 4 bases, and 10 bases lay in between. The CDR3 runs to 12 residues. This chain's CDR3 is CSVPGGYNEQFF. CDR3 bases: TGCAGCGTGCCTGGGGGGTACAATGAGCAGTTCTTC.

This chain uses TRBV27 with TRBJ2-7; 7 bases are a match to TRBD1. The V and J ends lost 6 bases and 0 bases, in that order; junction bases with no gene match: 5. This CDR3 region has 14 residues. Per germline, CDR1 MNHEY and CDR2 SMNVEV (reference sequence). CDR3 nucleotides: TGTGCCAGCAGACCGGGACAGAGCTCCTACGAGCAGTACTTC. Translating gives CASRPGQSSYEQYF.

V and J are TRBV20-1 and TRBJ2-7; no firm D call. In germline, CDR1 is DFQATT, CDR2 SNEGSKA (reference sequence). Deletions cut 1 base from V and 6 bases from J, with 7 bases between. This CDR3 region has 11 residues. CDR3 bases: TGCAGTGCTAGAGTTGGTGTCGAGCAGTACTTC. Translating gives CSARVGVEQYF.

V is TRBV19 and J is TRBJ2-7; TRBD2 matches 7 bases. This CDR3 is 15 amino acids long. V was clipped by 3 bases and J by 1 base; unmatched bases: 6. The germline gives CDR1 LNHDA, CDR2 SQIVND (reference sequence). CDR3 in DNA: TGTGCCAGTAGTATGACTCTAGCGGAATCCTACGAGCAGTACTTC. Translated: CASSMTLAESYEQYF.

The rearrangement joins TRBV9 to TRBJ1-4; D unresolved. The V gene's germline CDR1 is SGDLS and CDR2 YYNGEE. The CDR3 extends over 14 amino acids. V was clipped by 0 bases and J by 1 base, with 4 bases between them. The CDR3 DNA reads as TGTGCCAGCAGCGTAGGGAGAACTAATGAAAAACTGTTTTTT. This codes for CASSVGRTNEKLFF.

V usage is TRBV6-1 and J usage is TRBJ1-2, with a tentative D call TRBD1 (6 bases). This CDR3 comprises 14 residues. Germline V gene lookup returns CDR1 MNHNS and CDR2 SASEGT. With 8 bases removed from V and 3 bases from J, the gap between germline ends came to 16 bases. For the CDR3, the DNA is TGTGCCAGCCTTGCAACAGGGTCCCACTATGGCTACACCTTC. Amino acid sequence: CASLATGSHYGYTF.

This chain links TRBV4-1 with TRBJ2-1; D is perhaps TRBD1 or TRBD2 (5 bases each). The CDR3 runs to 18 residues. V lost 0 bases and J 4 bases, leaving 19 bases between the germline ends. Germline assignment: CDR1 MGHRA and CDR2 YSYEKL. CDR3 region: CASSQDQSGTATYNEQFF. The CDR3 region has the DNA TGCGCCAGCAGCCAAGATCAAAGTGGGACGGCTACTTACAATGAGCAGTTCTTC.

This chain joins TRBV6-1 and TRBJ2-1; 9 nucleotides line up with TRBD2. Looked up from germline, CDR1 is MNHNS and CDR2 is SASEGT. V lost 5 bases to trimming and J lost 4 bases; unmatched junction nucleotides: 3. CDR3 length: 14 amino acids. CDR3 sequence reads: CASSLAGTYNEQFF. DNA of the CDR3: TGTGCCAGCAGTCTAGCGGGGACATACAATGAGCAGTTCTTC.

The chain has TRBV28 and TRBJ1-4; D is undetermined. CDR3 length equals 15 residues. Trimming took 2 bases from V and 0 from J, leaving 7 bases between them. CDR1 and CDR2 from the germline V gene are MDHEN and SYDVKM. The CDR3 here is CASSLHGATNEKLFF. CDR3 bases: TGTGCCAGCAGTTTACATGGGGCAACTAATGAAAAACTGTTTTTT.

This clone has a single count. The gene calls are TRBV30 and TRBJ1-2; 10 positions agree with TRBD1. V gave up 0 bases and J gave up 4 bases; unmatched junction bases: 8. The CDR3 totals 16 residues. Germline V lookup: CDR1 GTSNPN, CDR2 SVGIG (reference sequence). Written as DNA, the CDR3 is TGTGCCTGGAGTGTATCGACAGGGGGCCCCCTCTATGGCTACACCTTC. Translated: CAWSVSTGGPLYGYTF.

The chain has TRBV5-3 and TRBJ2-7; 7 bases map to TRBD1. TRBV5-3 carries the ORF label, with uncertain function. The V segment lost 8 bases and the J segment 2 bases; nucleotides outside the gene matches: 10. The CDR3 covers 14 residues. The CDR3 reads CASSATGSPYEQYF. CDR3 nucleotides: TGTGCCAGCAGCGCGACAGGGTCTCCCTACGAGCAGTACTTC.

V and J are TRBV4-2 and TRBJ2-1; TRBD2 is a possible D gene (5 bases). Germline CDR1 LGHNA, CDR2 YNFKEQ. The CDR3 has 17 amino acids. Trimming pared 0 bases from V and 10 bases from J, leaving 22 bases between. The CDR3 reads CASSQELASWVDGEQFF. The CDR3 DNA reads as TGTGCCAGCAGCCAAGAACTCGCTAGCTGGGTCGACGGCGAGCAGTTCTTC.

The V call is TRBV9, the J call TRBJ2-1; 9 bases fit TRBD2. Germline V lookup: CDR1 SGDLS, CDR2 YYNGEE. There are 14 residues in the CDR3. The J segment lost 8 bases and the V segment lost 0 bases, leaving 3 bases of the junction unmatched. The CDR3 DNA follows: TGTGCCAGCAGCGTAGGTAGCGGGGGCTATGAGCAGTTCTTC. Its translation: CASSVGSGGYEQFF.

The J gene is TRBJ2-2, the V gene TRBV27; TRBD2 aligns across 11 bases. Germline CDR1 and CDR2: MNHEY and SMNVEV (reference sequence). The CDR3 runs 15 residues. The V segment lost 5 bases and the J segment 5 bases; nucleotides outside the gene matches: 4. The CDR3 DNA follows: TGTGCCAGCAGTCCTGGGACTAGCGGTACCGGGGAGCTGTTTTTT. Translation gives CASSPGTSGTGELFF.

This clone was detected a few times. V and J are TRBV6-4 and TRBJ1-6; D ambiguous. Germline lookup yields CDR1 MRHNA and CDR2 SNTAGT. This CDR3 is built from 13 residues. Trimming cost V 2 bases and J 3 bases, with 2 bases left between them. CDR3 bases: TGTGCCAGCAGTGACAACTATAATTCACCCCTCCACTTT. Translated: CASSDNYNSPLHF.

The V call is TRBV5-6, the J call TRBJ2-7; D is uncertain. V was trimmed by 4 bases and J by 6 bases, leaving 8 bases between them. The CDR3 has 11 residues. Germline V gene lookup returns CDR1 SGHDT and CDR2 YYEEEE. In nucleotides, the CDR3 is TGTGCCAGCAGCCACTCCGCCGAGCAGTACTTC. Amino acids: CASSHSAEQYF. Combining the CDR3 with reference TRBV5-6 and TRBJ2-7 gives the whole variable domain DAGVTQSPTHLIKTRGQQVTLRCSPKSGHDTVSWYQQALGQGPQFIFQYYEEEERQRGNFPDRFSGHQFPNYSSELNVNALLLGDSALYLCASSHSAEQYFGPGTRLTVT.

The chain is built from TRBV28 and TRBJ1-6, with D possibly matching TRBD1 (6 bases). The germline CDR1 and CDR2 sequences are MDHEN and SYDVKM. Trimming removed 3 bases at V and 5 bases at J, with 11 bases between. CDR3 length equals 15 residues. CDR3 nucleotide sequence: TGTGCCAGCAGTTTGTGGGGACACAATAATTCACCCCTCCACTTT. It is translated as CASSLWGHNNSPLHF.